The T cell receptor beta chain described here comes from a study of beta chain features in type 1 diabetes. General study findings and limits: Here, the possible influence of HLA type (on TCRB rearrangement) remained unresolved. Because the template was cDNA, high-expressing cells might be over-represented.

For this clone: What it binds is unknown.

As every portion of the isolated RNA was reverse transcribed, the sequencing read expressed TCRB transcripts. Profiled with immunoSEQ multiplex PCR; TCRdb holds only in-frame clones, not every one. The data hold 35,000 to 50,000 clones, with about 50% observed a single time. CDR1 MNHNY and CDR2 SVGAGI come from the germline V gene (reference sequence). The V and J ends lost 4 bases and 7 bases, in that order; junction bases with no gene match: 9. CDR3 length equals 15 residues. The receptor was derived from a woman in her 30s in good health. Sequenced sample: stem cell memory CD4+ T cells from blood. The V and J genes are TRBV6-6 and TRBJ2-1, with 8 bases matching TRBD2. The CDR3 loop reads CASSSLAGGGNEQFF. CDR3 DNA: TGTGCCAGCAGTTCCCTCGCGGGAGGTGGGAATGAGCAGTTCTTC.